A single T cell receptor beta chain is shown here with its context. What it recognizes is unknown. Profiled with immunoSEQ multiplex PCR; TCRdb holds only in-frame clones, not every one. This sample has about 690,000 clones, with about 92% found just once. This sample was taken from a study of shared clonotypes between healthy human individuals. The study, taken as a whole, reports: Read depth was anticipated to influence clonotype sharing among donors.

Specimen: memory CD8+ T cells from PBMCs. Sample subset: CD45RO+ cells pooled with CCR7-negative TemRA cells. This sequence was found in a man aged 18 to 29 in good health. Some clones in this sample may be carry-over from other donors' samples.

The CDR3 loop is CASSQVRQGAYDGYTF. CDR3 DNA: TGCGCCAGCAGCCAAGTAAGACAGGGGGCTTACGATGGCTACACCTTC. The genes are TRBV4-1 and TRBJ1-2; 10 bases are shared with TRBD1. With 1 base clipped from V and 6 bases from J, the junction kept 8 bases outside the gene matches. Looked up from germline, CDR1 is MGHRA and CDR2 is YSYEKL. CDR3 length: 16 amino acids.